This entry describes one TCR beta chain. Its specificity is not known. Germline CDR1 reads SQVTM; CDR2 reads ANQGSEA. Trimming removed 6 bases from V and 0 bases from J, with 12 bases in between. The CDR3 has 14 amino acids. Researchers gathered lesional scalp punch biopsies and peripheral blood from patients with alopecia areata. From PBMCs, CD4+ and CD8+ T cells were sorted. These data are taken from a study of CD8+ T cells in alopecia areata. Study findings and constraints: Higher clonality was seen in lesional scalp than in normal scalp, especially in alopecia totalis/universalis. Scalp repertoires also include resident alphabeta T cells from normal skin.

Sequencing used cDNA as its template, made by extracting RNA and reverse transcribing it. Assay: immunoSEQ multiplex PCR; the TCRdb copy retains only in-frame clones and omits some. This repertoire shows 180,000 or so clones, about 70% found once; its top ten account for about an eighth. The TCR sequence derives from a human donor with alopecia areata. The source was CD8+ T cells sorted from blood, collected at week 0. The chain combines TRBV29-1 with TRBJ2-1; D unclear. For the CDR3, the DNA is TGCAGCGTAAATCCGGGTCACTCCTACAATGAGCAGTTCTTC. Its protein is CSVNPGHSYNEQFF.